This entry is about one T cell receptor beta chain. Germline loops: CDR1 SGHRS, CDR2 YFSETQ. The CDR3 totals 14 residues. Trimming cost V 4 bases and J 6 bases, with 14 bases left between them. Original analysis: Researchers report that nucleated cell counts were estimated from reference gene primer amplification. Profiled with immunoSEQ multiplex PCR; TCRdb holds only in-frame clones, not every one. The DNA was the basis for D and trimming; V, J and clone size are from that table. There are some 59,000 clones in the sample; about three quarters occur only once, and 15% to 20% lies in the top ten. These data are taken from a study of blood T cell repertoires in COVID-19. Overall study context: From T cells, B-cell-depleted T cells, or PBMCs came the material, which was cDNA or gDNA.

Enrolled during active infection, Seattle patients were then followed longitudinally. The source of this sequence is a man aged 25-45 years with COVID-19, enrolled during active disease. Sequenced input: peripheral blood. This chain uses TRBV5-1 with TRBJ2-1, with a possible D match to TRBD1 (7 bases). Written as DNA, the CDR3 is TGCGCCAGCAGCGGAGGGGGCTCTCTCAATGAGCAGTTCTTC. It specifies CASSGGGSLNEQFF.